This record covers a single T cell receptor beta chain. Its antigen is not known. The data stem from a study of cytomegalovirus exposure and HLA in healthy donors. Study-wide context: Early released data comprised around 79 million unique TCRs from HLA-typed donors.

General study findings and limits: Reported performance of the classifier showed diagnosis of cytomegalovirus status with high specificity and sensitivity. Presence/absence analyses treated sequencing depth as roughly uniform across donors. Generally TCR sequences proved uncommon, though certain public TCRs appeared in numerous donors.

The CDR3 spans 13 residues. The ends were cut back, 4 bases at V and 7 bases at J, with 16 bases in the middle. CDR1 and CDR2 (germline): SQVTM, ANQGSEA. PCR used 60 Vbeta primers and 13 Jbeta primers. The table came from immunoSEQ multiplex PCR; TCRdb's copy has only in-frame clones and leaves some out. The sample consists of 90,000 to 110,000 clones, 81% of them appearing once. Sequencing was carried out using PBMCs. This clonotype was sampled from a woman in her twenties or thirties in good health and CMV-seronegative. This chain joins TRBV29-1 and TRBJ1-2; no definite D call. The CDR3 here is CSVGALGGSGYTF. The CDR3 DNA reads TGCAGCGTTGGGGCGTTGGGAGGGTCTGGCTACACCTTC.